Shown below are 30 T cell receptor beta chains from a single sample sequenced in a study of CD4 T cells in relation to SARS-CoV-2 and coronaviruses. These receptors are not linked to any known antigen. The table came from immunoSEQ multiplex PCR; TCRdb's copy has only in-frame clones and leaves some out. The table lists about 15,000 clones, under 80% of them singletons, with roughly 18% in the top ten. The unexposed donors gave CD4+ T cells in 2011-2018, prior to COVID-19. CD4+ T cells were isolated from the cells after more than 8 days of culture. The sample comprised CD4+ T cells from PBMCs, cultured in vitro. All receptors derive from a human donor in good health.

This clone was counted between two and nine times. The V call is TRBV6-4, the J call TRBJ2-1; the match to TRBD2 covers 10 bases. The length of the CDR3 is 15 residues. Germline CDR1 is MRHNA and CDR2 is SNTAGT. Trimming removed 0 bases from V and 4 bases from J; junction bases left unmatched: 0. The CDR3 protein is CASSDSAGGYNEQFF. CDR3 DNA sequence: TGTGCCAGCAGTGACTCAGCGGGAGGGTACAATGAGCAGTTCTTC.

The J gene is TRBJ2-5, the V gene TRBV11-3; TRBD2 might be the D (6 bases). This CDR3 has 13 amino acids. Trimming pared 3 bases from V and 4 bases from J, leaving 9 bases between. Germline values: CDR1 SGHNT, CDR2 YENEEA. CDR3: CASSLGLRETQYF. For the CDR3, the DNA is TGTGCCAGCAGCTTGGGACTTCGAGAGACCCAGTACTTC. The complete variable domain, with remaining parts taken from reference TRBV11-3 and TRBJ2-5, reads EAGVVQSPRYKIIEKKQPVAFWCNPISGHNTLYWYLQNLGQGPELLIRYENEEAVDDSQLPKDRFSAERLKGVDSTLKIQPAELGDSAVYLCASSLGLRETQYFGPGTRLLVL.

The chain is built from TRBV19 and TRBJ1-1, with no clear D. V gave up 7 bases and J gave up 3 bases, with 18 bases separating them. Per germline, CDR1 LNHDA and CDR2 SQIVND (reference sequence). The CDR3 has 15 residues. In DNA form, the CDR3 reads TGTGCCAGTAAGGTTGCCACGGGAGGGTACACTGAAGCTTTCTTT. Its protein product is CASKVATGGYTEAFF.

The rearrangement joins TRBV7-3 to TRBJ1-6; D not resolved. Germline V gene lookup returns CDR1 SGHTA and CDR2 FQGTGA. The CDR3 length is 13 residues. Trimming left V 0 bases short and J 10 bases short, with 7 bases between. The chain's CDR3 is CASSLTAGSPLHF. CDR3 nucleotides: TGTGCCAGCAGCTTAACGGCGGGGTCACCCCTCCACTTT.

V is TRBV2 and J is TRBJ2-5; perhaps TRBD1 as D (7 bases). With 6 bases removed from V and 2 bases from J, the gap between germline ends came to 19 bases. CDR1 SNHLY and CDR2 FYNNEI come from the germline V gene. This CDR3 contains 16 residues. The CDR3, as DNA: TGTGCCAGCAGATACGCCCCCAGGGGGACTCAAGAGACCCAGTACTTC. This encodes CASRYAPRGTQETQYF.

The rearrangement uses TRBV19 and TRBJ2-6, with 10 bases lining up with TRBD1. The germline CDR1 and CDR2 sequences are LNHDA and SQIVND (reference sequence). Losses at the gene ends were 1 base for V and 0 bases for J; bases not matched to a gene: 3. This CDR3 is built from 18 residues. CDR3 nucleotides: TGTGCCAGTAGTATAGTGGGACAGGGGTTCTCTGGGGCCAACGTCCTGACTTTC. This translates into CASSIVGQGFSGANVLTF.

The rearrangement joins TRBV15 to TRBJ2-5, with 8 bases lining up with TRBD2. The CDR3 loop spans 16 amino acids. Germline assignment: CDR1 LNHNV and CDR2 YYDKDF (reference sequence). The V segment lost 1 base and the J segment 5 bases; nucleotides outside the gene matches: 9. CDR3 protein: CATSRGRAGVGETQYF. In nucleotides, the CDR3 is TGTGCCACCAGCAGAGGGCGAGCGGGAGTCGGTGAGACCCAGTACTTC.

The J gene is TRBJ2-7, the V gene TRBV20-1; D perhaps matches TRBD1 (6 bases). Between the trimmed V and J ends, which lost 3 bases and 2 bases, there was a span of 11 bases. Germline lookup yields CDR1 DFQATT and CDR2 SNEGSKA (reference sequence). The CDR3 sequence is 13 residues long. This CDR3 reads CSASDDRTYEQYF. Here the CDR3 DNA reads TGCAGTGCTAGTGACGACAGGACCTACGAGCAGTACTTC.

The rearrangement links TRBV11-2 to TRBJ2-7, with D perhaps matching TRBD1 or TRBD2 (6 bases each). Trimming shortened V by 4 bases and J by 0 bases, and 16 bases separated the two germline ends. The germline gives CDR1 SGHAT, CDR2 FQNNGV. The length of the CDR3 is 16 residues. DNA of the CDR3: TGTGCCAGCAGCTCATCTCCGGGGGCCAGCTCCTACGAGCAGTACTTC. This encodes CASSSSPGASSYEQYF.

This clone was observed a single time. The chain is built from TRBV7-3 and TRBJ2-1; 8 positions match TRBD2. V lost 3 bases to trimming and J lost 8 bases; unmatched junction nucleotides: 9. Germline V gene data show CDR1 as SGHTA and CDR2 as FQGTGA. The length of the CDR3 is 15 residues. The CDR3 loop reads CASSFFRTSTDEQFF. The DNA for the CDR3 is TGTGCCAGCAGCTTTTTTAGGACTAGCACGGATGAGCAGTTCTTC.

The J gene is TRBJ1-1, the V gene TRBV5-4; the D gene is possibly TRBD1 (5 bases). The V end was cut by 1 base, the J end by 6 bases, with 13 bases between. The CDR3 extends over 14 amino acids. Germline lookup yields CDR1 SGHNT and CDR2 YYREEE (reference sequence). The CDR3 protein is CASSLQGRSPEAFF. CDR3 bases: TGTGCCAGCAGCTTGCAGGGCAGGAGCCCTGAAGCTTTCTTT.

This clone was found once. The rearrangement links TRBV19 to TRBJ1-5; D call uncertain. Looked up from germline, CDR1 is LNHDA and CDR2 is SQIVND (reference sequence). Trimming took 4 bases from V and 7 from J, leaving 14 bases between them. The CDR3 consists of 14 residues. The CDR3 spells CASSTGQVWQPQHF. In DNA, the CDR3 is TGTGCCAGTAGTACGGGCCAGGTCTGGCAGCCCCAGCATTTT.

The genes are TRBV28 and TRBJ1-1; 8 bases align to TRBD1. The CDR3 spans 13 residues. V gave up 6 bases and J gave up 9 bases; unmatched junction bases: 9. Germline CDR1 MDHEN, CDR2 SYDVKM. CDR3 nucleotides: TGTGCCAGCAGAGACCCTGGACAGGGCCAAGCTTTCTTT. The encoded protein is CASRDPGQGQAFF. The complete variable domain, with remaining parts taken from reference TRBV28 and TRBJ1-1, reads DVKVTQSSRYLVKRTGEKVFLECVQDMDHENMFWYRQDPGLGLRLIYFSYDVKMKEKGDIPEGYSVSREKKERFSLILESASTNQTSMYLCASRDPGQGQAFFGQGTRLTVV.

For this clone: Germline is not matched at one junction end, which may reflect a read error. The gene calls are TRBV20-1 and TRBJ2-4; D gene ambiguous. The CDR3 consists of 11 residues. Germline CDR1 reads DFQATT; CDR2 reads SNEGSKA (reference sequence). CDR3 nucleotide sequence: TGTGGAGTCGAAGCCAAAAACATTCAGTACTTC. Encoded protein: CGVEAKNIQYF.

This clone was detected once. The chain couples TRBV24-1 to TRBJ2-1; a possible D gene is TRBD1 (6 bases). This CDR3 has 16 amino acids. Trimming took off 3 bases at V and 0 bases at J, with 11 bases between the two ends. Germline-derived CDR1 and CDR2 are KGHDR and SFDVKD. The CDR3 region is CATSDGQPVSYNEQFF. For the CDR3, the DNA is TGTGCCACCAGTGATGGACAGCCCGTCTCCTACAATGAGCAGTTCTTC.

The table lists this clone with a count of one. This chain connects TRBV21-1 to TRBJ2-1; the D call of TRBD1 is as the table states it, not checked on the DNA. TRBV21-1 is reported as a pseudogene. The length of the CDR3 is 16 residues. The CDR3 reads CASSKAPTGPYNEQFF. As DNA, the CDR3 is TGTGCCAGCAGCAAAGCGCCAACAGGGCCCTACAATGAGCAGTTCTTC.

This clone was detected only a few times. V gene TRBV5-1 combines with J gene TRBJ1-2, with a tentative D call TRBD1 (6 bases). This CDR3 has 14 amino acids. V lost 4 bases and J 3 bases, leaving 13 bases between the germline ends. CDR1 SGHRS and CDR2 YFSETQ come from the germline V gene. For the CDR3, the DNA is TGCGCCAGCAGCGTGAAAGGGGGTGACTATGGCTACACCTTC. This gives the protein CASSVKGGDYGYTF.

This clone was seen just once. J is TRBJ2-4 and V is TRBV9; a weak D match, TRBD2 (6 bases). The germline V gene has CDR1 SGDLS and CDR2 YYNGEE. This CDR3 region has 14 residues. The V gene lost 0 bases and the J gene lost 8 bases, with 12 bases spanning the gap. The chain's CDR3 is CASSVALGEDIQYF. The DNA for the CDR3 is TGTGCCAGCAGCGTAGCATTAGGGGAGGACATTCAGTACTTC.

This rearrangement joins TRBV18 to TRBJ2-5; no firm D call. The CDR3 runs 14 residues. CDR1 is KGHSH and CDR2 is LQKENI in the germline V gene. Trimming cost V 0 bases and J 5 bases, with 10 bases left between them. As DNA, the CDR3 is TGTGCCAGCTCACCACCGGGGTTACGGGAGACCCAGTACTTC. This encodes CASSPPGLRETQYF.

The DNA of the CDR3 is TGTGCCAGCAAGACAGGGGAGAACACTGAAGCTTTCTTT. Its protein product is CASKTGENTEAFF. This chain joins TRBV6-5 and TRBJ1-1, with TRBD1 matching over 8 bases. CDR1 MNHEY and CDR2 SVGAGI come from the germline V gene. V lost 7 bases and J lost 1; bases outside the gene matches: 2. CDR3 size: 13 residues.

The chain couples TRBV19 to TRBJ1-2, with 8 bases matching TRBD1. Germline CDR1 and CDR2: LNHDA and SQIVND (reference sequence). Unmatched junction bases numbered 3, after V lost 5 bases and J lost 4 bases. The CDR3 contains 13 residues. This chain's CDR3 is CASSVGTGYGYTF. The CDR3 DNA sequence: TGTGCCAGTAGTGTTGGGACAGGCTATGGCTACACCTTC.

This chain links TRBV11-2 with TRBJ2-3; D uncertain. CDR1 and CDR2 (germline): SGHAT, FQNNGV. V lost 5 bases, J lost 6 bases, and 9 bases lay in between. The length of the CDR3 is 12 residues. The DNA of the CDR3 is TGTGCCAGCAGCCTCTTGGGGGATACGCAGTATTTT. Translating gives CASSLLGDTQYF. Looking up the rest from reference TRBV11-2 and TRBJ2-3 gives the full variable domain: EAGVAQSPRYKIIEKRQSVAFWCNPISGHATLYWYQQILGQGPKLLIQFQNNGVVDDSQLPKDRFSAERLKGVDSTLKIQPAKLEDSAVYLCASSLLGDTQYFGPGTRLTVL.

The chain employs TRBV18 and TRBJ2-7, with D tentatively TRBD1 or TRBD2 (5 bases each). The CDR3 runs to 14 residues. The V and J ends lost 3 bases and 7 bases respectively, with 16 bases between them. Germline V CDR1 and CDR2: KGHSH, LQKENI. The CDR3 DNA reads as TGTGCCAGCTCACCCCGGGACGGCCTCCTGGAGCAGTACTTC. As protein: CASSPRDGLLEQYF. Supplemented by reference TRBV18 and TRBJ2-7, the full variable domain reads NAGVMQNPRHLVRRRGQEARLRCSPMKGHSHVYWYRQLPEEGLKFMVYLQKENIIDESGMPKERFSAEFPKEGPSILRIQQVVRGDSAAYFCASSPRDGLLEQYFGPGTRLTVT.

V gene TRBV28 combines with J gene TRBJ2-7; no reliable D call. Germline values: CDR1 MDHEN, CDR2 SYDVKM. V lost 5 bases and J lost 4, with 9 bases in between. CDR3 length: 12 amino acids. CDR3 in amino acids: CASSGPWYEQYF. The CDR3 DNA follows: TGTGCCAGCAGTGGCCCCTGGTACGAGCAGTACTTC.

This sequence joins TRBV7-7 and TRBJ1-3, with a weak D call TRBD1 (6 bases). CDR3 length: 17 amino acids. Germline V gene data show CDR1 as SSHAT and CDR2 as FNYEAQ (reference sequence). V gave up 0 bases and J gave up 0 bases, with 12 bases separating them. CDR3 sequence reads: CASSLAGGPLSGNTIYF. The CDR3 nucleotides read TGTGCCAGCAGCTTAGCCGGGGGGCCGCTCTCTGGAAACACCATATATTTT.

The chain recombines TRBV9 with TRBJ2-5, with TRBD1 matching 8 bases. The CDR3 consists of 15 residues. The germline V gene encodes CDR1 SGDLS and CDR2 YYNGEE. V shed 0 bases and J 5 bases; nucleotides not matched to a gene: 6. This CDR3 reads CASSVDSGGRETQYF. The CDR3 DNA is TGTGCCAGCAGCGTAGACTCAGGGGGCAGGGAGACCCAGTACTTC.

The chain has TRBV18 and TRBJ1-4, with a possible D match to TRBD1 (6 bases). This CDR3 has 13 residues. Trimming stripped 4 bases from V and 5 bases from J, with 8 bases between. Germline V gene data show CDR1 as KGHSH and CDR2 as LQKENI. CDR3 residues: CASSRDKNEKLFF. The DNA for the CDR3 is TGTGCCAGCTCACGGGACAAGAATGAAAAACTGTTTTTT.

The rearrangement joins TRBV30 to TRBJ1-1; the D gene is possibly TRBD1 (6 bases). The CDR3 length is 14 residues. Germline CDR1 reads GTSNPN; CDR2 reads SVGIG (reference sequence). The V and J ends lost 8 bases and 4 bases respectively, with 20 bases between them. CDR3 residues: CAPNPGAHSTEAFF. In nucleotides, the CDR3 is TGTGCCCCCAATCCAGGGGCGCACAGCACTGAAGCTTTCTTT.

J is TRBJ1-4 and V is TRBV4-1, with 8 bases aligning to TRBD1. The CDR3 covers 16 residues. V lost 3 bases to trimming and J lost 3 bases; unmatched junction nucleotides: 6. Germline V gene data show CDR1 as MGHRA and CDR2 as YSYEKL. This chain's CDR3 is CASSQNPGQANEKLFF. The CDR3 DNA follows: TGCGCCAGCAGCCAGAATCCGGGACAGGCTAATGAAAAACTGTTTTTT.

The table lists this clone with a few counts. This chain joins TRBV14 and TRBJ1-4; TRBD1 is a possible D gene (5 bases). The V gene's germline CDR1 is SGHDN and CDR2 FVKESK. The CDR3 is 13 amino acids. V dropped 4 bases and J dropped 5 bases, with 8 bases sitting between them. CDR3 sequence: CASSRGSNEKLFF. CDR3 in DNA: TGTGCCAGCAGCCGGGGGTCAAATGAAAAACTGTTTTTT.